This T cell receptor (beta chain) was obtained from a study of T cell changes during pregnancy in multiple sclerosis. Data came from immunoSEQ multiplex PCR; TCRdb stores just in-frame clones and leaves some out. The sample contains around 78,000 clones, roughly 93% of which appear only once. The material sequenced was peripheral blood, taken in the second trimester of pregnancy. The clonotype was recovered from a female donor with multiple sclerosis, enrolled in a pregnancy study.

The CDR3 protein is CASSLEGDSMNTEAFF. The CDR3 DNA follows: TGCGCCAGCAGCTTGGAAGGGGATAGCATGAACACTGAAGCTTTCTTT. V usage is TRBV5-1 and J usage is TRBJ1-1, with D possibly matching TRBD1 (5 bases). Between the trimmed V and J ends, which lost 0 bases and 0 bases, there was a span of 12 bases. This CDR3 comprises 16 residues. Germline loops: CDR1 SGHRS, CDR2 YFSETQ.